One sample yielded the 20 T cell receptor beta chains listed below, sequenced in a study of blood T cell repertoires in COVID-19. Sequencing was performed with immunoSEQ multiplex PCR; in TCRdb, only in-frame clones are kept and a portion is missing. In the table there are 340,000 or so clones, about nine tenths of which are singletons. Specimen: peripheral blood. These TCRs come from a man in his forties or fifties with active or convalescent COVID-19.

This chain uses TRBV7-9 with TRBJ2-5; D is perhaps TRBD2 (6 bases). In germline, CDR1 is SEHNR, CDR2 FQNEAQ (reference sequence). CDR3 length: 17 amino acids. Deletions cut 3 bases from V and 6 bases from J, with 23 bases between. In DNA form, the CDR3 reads TGTGCCAGCAGCTTTAGTTCGGAGGGCCTAGGGAAAAAGACCCAGTACTTC. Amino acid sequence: CASSFSSEGLGKKTQYF.

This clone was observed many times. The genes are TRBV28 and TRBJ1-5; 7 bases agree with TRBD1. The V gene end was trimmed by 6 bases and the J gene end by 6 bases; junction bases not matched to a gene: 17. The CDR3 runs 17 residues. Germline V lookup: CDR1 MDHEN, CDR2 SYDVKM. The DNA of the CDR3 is TGTGCCAGCAGCTCTACCTACAGGGGTTCTTTTAGTCAGCCCCAGCATTTT. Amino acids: CASSSTYRGSFSQPQHF.

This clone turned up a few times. CDR3 DNA sequence: TGTGCCAGCACCAGGAATCTCGGGGGAGGCACTGAAGCTTTCTTT. This codes for CASTRNLGGGTEAFF. The chain links TRBV25-1 to TRBJ1-1; possible D gene TRBD1, 5 bases. The CDR3 contains 15 residues. Looked up from germline, CDR1 is MGHDK and CDR2 is SYGVNS. Trimming pared 7 bases from V and 4 bases from J, leaving 19 bases between.

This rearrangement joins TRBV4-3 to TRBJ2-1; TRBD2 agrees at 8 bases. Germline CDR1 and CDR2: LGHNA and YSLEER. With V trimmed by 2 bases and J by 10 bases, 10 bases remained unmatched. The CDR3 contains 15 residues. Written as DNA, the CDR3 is TGCGCCAGCAGCCAATTTTACGGGGGGGCTCAAGAGCAGTTCTTC. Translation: CASSQFYGGAQEQFF.

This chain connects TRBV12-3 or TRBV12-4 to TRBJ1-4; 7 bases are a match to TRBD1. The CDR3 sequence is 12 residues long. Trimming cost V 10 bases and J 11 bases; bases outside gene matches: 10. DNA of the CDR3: TGTGCCACCTACTCTGTGGACAGGAAACTGTTTTTT. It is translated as CATYSVDRKLFF.

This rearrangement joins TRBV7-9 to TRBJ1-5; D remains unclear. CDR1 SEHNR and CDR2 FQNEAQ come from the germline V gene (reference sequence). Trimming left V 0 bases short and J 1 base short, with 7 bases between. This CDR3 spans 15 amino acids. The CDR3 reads CASSLAGGSNQPQHF. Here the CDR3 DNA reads TGTGCCAGCAGCTTAGCCGGCGGAAGCAATCAGCCCCAGCATTTT.

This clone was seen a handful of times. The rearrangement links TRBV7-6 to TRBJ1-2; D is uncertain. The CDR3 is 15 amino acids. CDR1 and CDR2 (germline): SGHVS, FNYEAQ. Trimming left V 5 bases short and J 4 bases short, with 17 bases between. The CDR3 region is CASSPGMGGSYGYTF. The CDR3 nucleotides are TGTGCCAGCAGCCCGGGGATGGGTGGGTCCTATGGCTACACCTTC.

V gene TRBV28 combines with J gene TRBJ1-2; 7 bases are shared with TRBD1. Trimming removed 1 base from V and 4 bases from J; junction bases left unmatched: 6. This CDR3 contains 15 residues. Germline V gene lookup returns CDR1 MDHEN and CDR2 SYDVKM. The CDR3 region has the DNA TGTGCCAGCAGTTTATCGGACAGGATCATCTATGGCTACACCTTC. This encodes CASSLSDRIIYGYTF.

The DNA of the CDR3 is TGCAGTGCTAGTATTGGGCTAGCGGGAGTCACAGATACGCAGTATTTT. It yields the protein CSASIGLAGVTDTQYF. This chain joins TRBV20-1 and TRBJ2-3, with 10 bases that match TRBD2. The CDR3 loop spans 16 amino acids. The V and J ends lost 3 bases and 2 bases, in that order; junction bases with no gene match: 8. CDR1 DFQATT and CDR2 SNEGSKA come from the germline V gene (reference sequence).

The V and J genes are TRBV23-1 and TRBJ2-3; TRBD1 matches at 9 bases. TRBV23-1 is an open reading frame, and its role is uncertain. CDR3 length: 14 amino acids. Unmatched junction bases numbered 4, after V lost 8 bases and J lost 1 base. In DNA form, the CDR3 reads TGCGCCAGCGGGGACAGGGCTGGCACAGATACGCAGTATTTT. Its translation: CASGDRAGTDTQYF.

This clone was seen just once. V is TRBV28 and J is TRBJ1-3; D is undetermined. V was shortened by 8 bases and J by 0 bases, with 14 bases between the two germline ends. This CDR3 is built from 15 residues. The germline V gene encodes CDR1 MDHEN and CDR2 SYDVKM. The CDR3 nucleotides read TGTGCCAGCCGACGCGATTGGAGCTCTGGAAACACCATATATTTT. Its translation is CASRRDWSSGNTIYF.

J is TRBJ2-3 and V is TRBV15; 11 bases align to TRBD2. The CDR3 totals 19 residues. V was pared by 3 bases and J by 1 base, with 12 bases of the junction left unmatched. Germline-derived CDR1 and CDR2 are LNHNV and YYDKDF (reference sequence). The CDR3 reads CATSRAGTSGSRGTDTQYF. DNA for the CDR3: TGTGCCACCAGCAGGGCCGGGACTAGCGGATCCCGGGGCACAGATACGCAGTATTTT.

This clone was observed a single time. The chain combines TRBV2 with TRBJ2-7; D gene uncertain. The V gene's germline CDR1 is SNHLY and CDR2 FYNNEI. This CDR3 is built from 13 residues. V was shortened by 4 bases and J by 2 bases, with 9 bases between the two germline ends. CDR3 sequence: CASSVEATYEQYF. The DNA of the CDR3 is TGTGCCAGCAGTGTTGAGGCAACCTACGAGCAGTACTTC.

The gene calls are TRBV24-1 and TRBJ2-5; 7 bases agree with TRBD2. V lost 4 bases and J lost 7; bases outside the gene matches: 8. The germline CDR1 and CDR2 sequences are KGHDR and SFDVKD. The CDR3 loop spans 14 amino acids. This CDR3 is CATSDFNGEGTQYF. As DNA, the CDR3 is TGTGCCACCAGTGACTTTAATGGGGAGGGGACCCAGTACTTC.

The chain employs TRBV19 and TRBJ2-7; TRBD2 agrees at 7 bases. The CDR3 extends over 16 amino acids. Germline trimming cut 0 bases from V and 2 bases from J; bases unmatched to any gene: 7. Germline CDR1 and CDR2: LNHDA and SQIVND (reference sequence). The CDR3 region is CASSIDLLAGAYEQYF. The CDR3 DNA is TGTGCCAGTAGTATAGATCTTCTGGCGGGGGCCTACGAGCAGTACTTC.

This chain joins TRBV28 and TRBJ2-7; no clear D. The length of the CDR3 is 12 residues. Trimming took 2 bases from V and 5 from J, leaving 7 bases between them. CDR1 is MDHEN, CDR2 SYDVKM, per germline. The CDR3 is CASSLAPDEQYF. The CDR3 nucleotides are TGTGCCAGCAGTTTAGCACCAGACGAGCAGTACTTC.

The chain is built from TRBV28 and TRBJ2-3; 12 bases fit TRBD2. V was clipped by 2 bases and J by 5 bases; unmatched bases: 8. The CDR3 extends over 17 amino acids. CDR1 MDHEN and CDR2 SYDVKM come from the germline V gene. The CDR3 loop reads CASSLNLAGGLGDTQYF. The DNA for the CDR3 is TGTGCCAGCAGTTTAAATCTAGCGGGAGGGCTAGGAGATACGCAGTATTTT.

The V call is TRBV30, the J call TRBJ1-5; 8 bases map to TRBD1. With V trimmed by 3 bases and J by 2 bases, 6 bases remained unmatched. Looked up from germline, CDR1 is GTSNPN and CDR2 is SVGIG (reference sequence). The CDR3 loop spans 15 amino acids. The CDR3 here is CAWSGQGLGNQPQHF. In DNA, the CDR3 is TGTGCCTGGAGCGGACAGGGATTGGGCAATCAGCCCCAGCATTTT.

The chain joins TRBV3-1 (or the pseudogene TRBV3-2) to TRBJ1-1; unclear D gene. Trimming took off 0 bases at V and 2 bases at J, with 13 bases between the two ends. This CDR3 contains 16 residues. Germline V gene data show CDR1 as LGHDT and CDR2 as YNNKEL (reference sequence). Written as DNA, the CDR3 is TGTGCCAGCAGCCAAGATGTGGCCGGGTTCAACACTGAAGCTTTCTTT. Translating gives CASSQDVAGFNTEAFF.

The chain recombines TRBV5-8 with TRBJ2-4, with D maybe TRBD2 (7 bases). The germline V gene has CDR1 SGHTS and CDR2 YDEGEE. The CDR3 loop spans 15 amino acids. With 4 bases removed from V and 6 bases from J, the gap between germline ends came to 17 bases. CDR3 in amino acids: CASSVTGGLGNIQYF. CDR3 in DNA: TGTGCCAGCAGCGTAACGGGGGGCTTAGGAAACATTCAGTACTTC.